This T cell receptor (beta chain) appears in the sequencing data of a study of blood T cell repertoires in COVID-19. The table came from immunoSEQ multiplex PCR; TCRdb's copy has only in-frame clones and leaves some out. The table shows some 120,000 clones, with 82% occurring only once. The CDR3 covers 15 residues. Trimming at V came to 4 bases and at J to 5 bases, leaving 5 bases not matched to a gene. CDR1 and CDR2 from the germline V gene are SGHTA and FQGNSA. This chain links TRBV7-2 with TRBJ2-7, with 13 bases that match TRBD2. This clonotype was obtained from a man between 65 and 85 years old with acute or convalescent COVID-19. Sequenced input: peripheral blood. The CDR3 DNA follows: TGTGCCAGCAGCTCGGGACTAGCGGGACTGAACGAGCAGTACTTC. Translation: CASSSGLAGLNEQYF.